Below are 23 T cell receptor beta chains sequenced from a single sample in a study of cytomegalovirus exposure and HLA in healthy donors. The PCR was carried out with 60 Vbeta primers and 13 Jbeta primers. Some clones are missing from TCRdb's copy, which holds only in-frame ones; the method was immunoSEQ multiplex PCR. The sample holds around 200,000 clones, 80% seen once. Sequenced input: PBMCs. These TCRs come from a boy aged 10-17 years in good health and CMV-seronegative.

The chain couples TRBV10-3 to TRBJ2-3; 13 positions match TRBD2. The CDR3 has 16 amino acids. CDR1 is ENHRY, CDR2 SYGVKD, per germline. J gave up 2 bases and V 4 bases, and 3 bases lay outside the gene matches. CDR3 sequence reads: CAISGTSGGLTDTQYF. The CDR3 nucleotides read TGTGCCATCAGTGGGACTAGCGGGGGCCTCACAGATACGCAGTATTTT.

There are a few counts of this clone. The rearrangement uses TRBV7-9 and TRBJ1-1, with D unclear. Germline CDR1 is SEHNR and CDR2 is FQNEAQ (reference sequence). There are 12 residues in the CDR3. Trimming took 3 bases from V and 2 from J, leaving 4 bases between them. The DNA for the CDR3 is TGTGCCAGCAGCTTTAGAAACACTGAAGCTTTCTTT. Translated: CASSFRNTEAFF.

This chain links TRBV6-6 with TRBJ1-1, with D unresolved. V was pared by 10 bases and J by 5 bases, with 17 bases between. CDR3 length equals 13 residues. The V gene's germline CDR1 is MNHNY and CDR2 SVGAGI (reference sequence). The CDR3 nucleotides are TGTGCCACTAGGAGAGGCGGAGGGACTGAAGCTTTCTTT. This translates into CATRRGGGTEAFF.

The chain recombines TRBV7-2 with TRBJ1-2; D perhaps matches TRBD1 (6 bases). The germline V gene encodes CDR1 SGHTA and CDR2 FQGNSA. V dropped 3 bases and J dropped 6 bases, with 17 bases sitting between them. The CDR3 contains 15 residues. Here the CDR3 reads CASSLIEWTVHGYTF. The DNA for the CDR3 is TGTGCCAGCAGCTTGATCGAATGGACAGTCCATGGCTACACCTTC.

This chain connects TRBV19 to TRBJ1-1, with 11 bases that match TRBD1. V trimming: 5 bases; J trimming: 0 bases; junction bases outside the gene matches: 11. Germline values: CDR1 LNHDA, CDR2 SQIVND (reference sequence). The CDR3 covers 18 residues. CDR3 nucleotides: TGTGCCAGTAGTTCGGGGACAGGGGGAGTCTTTATGAACACTGAAGCTTTCTTT. Translating gives CASSSGTGGVFMNTEAFF.

The chain joins TRBV11-2 to TRBJ2-1, with TRBD2 matching 9 bases. The CDR3 runs to 14 residues. Germline V gene lookup returns CDR1 SGHAT and CDR2 FQNNGV. V trimming: 5 bases; J trimming: 5 bases; junction bases outside the gene matches: 4. The CDR3 nucleotides read TGTGCCAGCAGCCGGCTAGCGGGAAACAATGAGCAGTTCTTC. Amino acid sequence: CASSRLAGNNEQFF.

V and J are TRBV5-1 and TRBJ2-5, with 7 nucleotides matching TRBD2. The J segment lost 5 bases and the V segment lost 2 bases, leaving 9 bases of the junction unmatched. Germline-derived CDR1 and CDR2 are SGHRS and YFSETQ. This CDR3 contains 15 residues. The CDR3 sequence: CASSFLSGPEETQYF. The CDR3 bases are TGCGCCAGCAGCTTTCTTAGCGGGCCAGAGGAGACCCAGTACTTC.

The J gene is TRBJ1-2, the V gene TRBV19; 7 bases align to TRBD1. The CDR3 is 16 amino acids. From germline, CDR1 is LNHDA and CDR2 SQIVND (reference sequence). V shed 3 bases and J 0 bases; nucleotides not matched to a gene: 7. DNA of the CDR3: TGTGCCAGTAGTATTCTAACAGGGGAGGCTAACTATGGCTACACCTTC. This encodes CASSILTGEANYGYTF.

The chain carries TRBV7-2 and TRBJ1-2; the D is unclear. V was clipped by 6 bases and J by 7 bases, with 15 bases between them. CDR1 is SGHTA and CDR2 is FQGNSA in the germline V gene. The CDR3 has 13 amino acids. CDR3 coding DNA: TGTGCCAGCAGACAGTCCCTCGGGAGTGGCTACACCTTC. Residues: CASRQSLGSGYTF.

The chain has TRBV27 and TRBJ1-6, with 8 bases identical to TRBD1. Unmatched junction bases numbered 9, after V lost 5 bases and J lost 9 bases. Germline V lookup: CDR1 MNHEY, CDR2 SMNVEV (reference sequence). CDR3 length: 15 amino acids. The chain's CDR3 is CASSPLTGGSSPLHF. For the CDR3, the DNA is TGTGCCAGCAGTCCCCTAACAGGGGGAAGTTCACCCCTCCACTTT.

This clone has more than one count but fewer than ten. In the same sample, other DNA sequences code for this CDR3. The J gene is TRBJ2-7, the V gene TRBV19; 14 bases align to TRBD2. The length of the CDR3 is 16 residues. J lost 4 bases, V lost 1 base, and 3 bases had no gene match. Germline V CDR1 and CDR2: LNHDA, SQIVND (reference sequence). CDR3 sequence (DNA): TGTGCCAGTAGTATAGGGGGGACTAGCGGGAGATACGAGCAGTACTTC. Translated: CASSIGGTSGRYEQYF.

This clone was detected only once. The rearrangement joins TRBV7-2 to TRBJ1-4, with TRBD1 matching over 7 bases. Looked up from germline, CDR1 is SGHTA and CDR2 is FQGNSA. The CDR3 is 15 amino acids. V shed 1 base and J 9 bases; nucleotides not matched to a gene: 8. This CDR3 reads CASSLGRQGLQKLFF. The CDR3 DNA is TGTGCCAGCAGCTTAGGTCGACAGGGTCTGCAAAAACTGTTTTTT.

This clone was found a few times. The chain recombines TRBV18 with TRBJ2-7; TRBD1 might be the D (6 bases). The germline V gene has CDR1 KGHSH and CDR2 LQKENI. This CDR3 is 14 amino acids long. Trimming cost V 6 bases and J 0 bases, with 12 bases left between them. For the CDR3, the DNA is TGTGCCAGCTCGCTCCGGGACACCTCCTACGAGCAGTACTTC. Its translation: CASSLRDTSYEQYF.

V gene TRBV9 combines with J gene TRBJ1-1; 8 bases align to TRBD1. Germline V gene lookup returns CDR1 SGDLS and CDR2 YYNGEE. The V segment lost 3 bases and the J segment 1 base; nucleotides outside the gene matches: 5. The CDR3 covers 15 residues. The CDR3 is CASSAEDRGNTEAFF. The CDR3 bases are TGTGCCAGCAGCGCCGAAGACAGGGGGAACACTGAAGCTTTCTTT.

DNA of the CDR3: TGTGCCAGCAGCGTAGTGCCGGTATCCTATGGCTACACCTTC. Translated, it gives CASSVVPVSYGYTF. The rearrangement links TRBV9 to TRBJ1-2; D unresolved. V gave up 0 bases and J gave up 4 bases, with 10 bases separating them. The CDR3 consists of 14 residues. The germline V gene has CDR1 SGDLS and CDR2 YYNGEE.

The CDR3 reads CASSEPGQEVWWEAFF. CDR3 bases: TGTGCCAGTAGTGAGCCGGGACAGGAGGTATGGTGGGAAGCTTTCTTT. The rearrangement joins TRBV19 to TRBJ1-1, with 8 nucleotides matching TRBD1. With 5 bases clipped from V and 8 bases from J, the junction kept 16 bases outside the gene matches. The CDR3 is 16 residues long. Germline V lookup: CDR1 LNHDA, CDR2 SQIVND (reference sequence).

The genes are TRBV30 and TRBJ2-5, with 8 bases identical to TRBD2. Germline values: CDR1 GTSNPN, CDR2 SVGIG (reference sequence). The CDR3 is made up of 14 amino acids. With 4 bases clipped from V and 5 bases from J, the junction kept 9 bases outside the gene matches. In DNA form, the CDR3 reads TGTGCCTGGACATTAGGACTAGCAAGGGAGACCCAGTACTTC. It specifies CAWTLGLARETQYF.

The chain has TRBV2 and TRBJ2-7; D gene ambiguous. Germline V gene sequence: CDR1 SNHLY, CDR2 FYNNEI. This CDR3 has 14 residues. V was shortened by 11 bases and J by 2 bases, with 19 bases between the two germline ends. The CDR3 protein is CAPARLRYPYEQYF. The CDR3 nucleotides read TGTGCCCCAGCAAGACTGCGATATCCCTACGAGCAGTACTTC.

The chain has TRBV7-9 and TRBJ2-7; the D gene is possibly TRBD2 (6 bases). Between the trimmed V and J ends, which lost 0 bases and 1 base, there was a span of 16 bases. Germline V gives CDR1 SEHNR, CDR2 FQNEAQ (reference sequence). The CDR3 covers 17 residues. For the CDR3, the DNA is TGTGCCAGCAGCTTAGCAATTGGAGGGGTGGGTTCCTACGAGCAGTACTTC. Protein product: CASSLAIGGVGSYEQYF. Combining the CDR3 with reference TRBV7-9 and TRBJ2-7 gives the whole variable domain DTGVSQNPRHKITKRGQNVTFRCDPISEHNRLYWYRQTLGQGPEFLTYFQNEAQLEKSRLLSDRFSAERPKGSFSTLEIQRTEQGDSAMYLCASSLAIGGVGSYEQYFGPGTRLTVT.

The V call is TRBV15, the J call TRBJ2-7; D might be TRBD1 (6 bases). The CDR3 runs 15 residues. Germline CDR1 and CDR2: LNHNV and YYDKDF (reference sequence). Trimming stripped 4 bases from V and 5 bases from J, with 18 bases between. In nucleotides, the CDR3 is TGTGCCACCAGCATCGGTAGGGCCAGGGGAGACGAGCAGTACTTC. It yields the protein CATSIGRARGDEQYF.

The rearrangement uses TRBV9 and TRBJ2-4; weak D call: TRBD2 (6 bases). Germline CDR1 is SGDLS and CDR2 is YYNGEE. The V end was cut by 0 bases, the J end by 7 bases, with 17 bases between. The CDR3 covers 16 residues. CDR3 in amino acids: CASSVGTGSRRNIQYF. DNA of the CDR3: TGTGCCAGCAGCGTAGGGACCGGGAGCCGAAGGAACATTCAGTACTTC.

CDR3 in DNA: TGTGCCACCGGGAGTGGGGGGGAGGGCTACACCTTC. Translating it yields CATGSGGEGYTF. This chain connects TRBV28 to TRBJ1-2, with D possibly TRBD1 on 5 matching bases. V was trimmed by 10 bases and J by 8 bases, leaving 17 bases between them. The CDR3 has 12 residues. Germline-derived CDR1 and CDR2 are MDHEN and SYDVKM.

The CDR3 DNA sequence: TGTGCTAGTGGGGAGGGGGCTTACGAGCAGTACTTC. Translating it yields CASGEGAYEQYF. The chain is built from TRBV12-5 and TRBJ2-7, with D perhaps TRBD1 (7 bases). CDR3 length: 12 amino acids. With 6 bases removed from V and 4 bases from J, the gap between germline ends came to 10 bases. Germline V gene lookup returns CDR1 LGHNT and CDR2 FRNRAP.